Sequencing of this TCR beta chain was carried out in a study of T-cell reconstitution after alpha-beta-depleted transplantation in children. The CDR3 sequence is 15 residues long. CDR1 is SGDLS, CDR2 YYNGEE, per germline. V was clipped by 0 bases and J by 3 bases, with 12 bases between them. General study findings and limits: The main origin of T-cell counts and diversity one year after transplant was newly produced T cells. About two months after transplant, alpha-beta T cells reportedly came from several hundred expanded graft clones. Some patients' high day-60 TCRbeta diversity was attributed to recipient cells surviving conditioning.

Of note for this clonotype: Its antigen is undetermined. A much larger clonotype is one base distant, so this may be a read error.

Preparation of the TCRbeta library used unique molecular identifiers. TCRdb re-called the PCR reads with MiXCR, one entry per CDR3 protein. Here the sample spans approximately 1,000,000 distinct CDR3 sequences, about 29% being singletons. The sequence derives from a boy under three years old who had a stem cell transplant for SCID, so the T cells may come from the graft donor. This chain uses TRBV9 with TRBJ2-5, with D unresolved. The input for sequencing was PBMCs, mostly from graft donor cells, taken 360 days after TCRalphabeta/CD19-depleted stem cell transplant. The CDR3 DNA follows: TGTGCCAGCAGCGTAGGGTTACAGCAAAAAGAGACCCAGTACTTC. It codes for CASSVGLQQKETQYF.